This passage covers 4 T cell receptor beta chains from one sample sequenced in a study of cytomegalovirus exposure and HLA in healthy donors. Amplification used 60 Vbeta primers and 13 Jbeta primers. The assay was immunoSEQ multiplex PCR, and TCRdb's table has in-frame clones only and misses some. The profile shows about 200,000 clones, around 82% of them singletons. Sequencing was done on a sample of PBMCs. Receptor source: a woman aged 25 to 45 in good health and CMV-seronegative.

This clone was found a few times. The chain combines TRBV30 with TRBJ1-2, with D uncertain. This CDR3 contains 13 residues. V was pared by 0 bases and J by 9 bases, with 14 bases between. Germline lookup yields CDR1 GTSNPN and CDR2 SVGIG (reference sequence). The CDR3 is CAWSVIFGLSYTF. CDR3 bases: TGTGCCTGGAGTGTCATCTTCGGGTTGAGCTACACCTTC.

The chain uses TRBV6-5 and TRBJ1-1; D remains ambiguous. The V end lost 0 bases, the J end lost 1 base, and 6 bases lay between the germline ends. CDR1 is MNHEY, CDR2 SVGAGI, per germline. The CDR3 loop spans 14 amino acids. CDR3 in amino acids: CASSYSRQNTEAFF. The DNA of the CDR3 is TGTGCCAGCAGTTACTCGAGACAGAACACTGAAGCTTTCTTT.

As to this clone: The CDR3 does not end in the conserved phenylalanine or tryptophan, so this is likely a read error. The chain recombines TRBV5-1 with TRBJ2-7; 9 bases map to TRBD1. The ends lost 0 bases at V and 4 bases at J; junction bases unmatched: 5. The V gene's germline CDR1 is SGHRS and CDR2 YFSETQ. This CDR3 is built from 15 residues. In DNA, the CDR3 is TGCGCCAGCAGCTTGGAGGACAGGGGTGGTTACGAGCAGTACCTC. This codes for CASSLEDRGGYEQYL.

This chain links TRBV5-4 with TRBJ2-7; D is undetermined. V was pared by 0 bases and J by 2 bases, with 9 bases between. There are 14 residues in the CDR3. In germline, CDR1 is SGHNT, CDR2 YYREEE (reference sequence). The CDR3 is CASSLGGFAYEQYF. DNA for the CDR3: TGTGCCAGCAGCTTGGGAGGTTTCGCCTACGAGCAGTACTTC.